The 30 T cell receptor beta chains below were found in one sample sequenced in a study of cytomegalovirus exposure and HLA in healthy donors. The study ran its PCR with 60 Vbeta and 13 Jbeta primers. Data came from immunoSEQ multiplex PCR; TCRdb stores just in-frame clones and leaves some out. The sample lists some 150,000 clones, less than 85% occurring once. Sequencing used PBMCs. These receptor sequences come from a man aged 35 to 55 in good health and CMV-seronegative.

The chain uses TRBV7-9 and TRBJ2-5; 8 bases fit TRBD2. This CDR3 spans 15 amino acids. In germline, CDR1 is SEHNR, CDR2 FQNEAQ (reference sequence). V lost 1 base, J lost 5 bases, and 6 bases stayed unmatched. CDR3 sequence: CASSLVAGGWETQYF. CDR3 nucleotides: TGTGCCAGCAGCTTAGTGGCGGGAGGATGGGAGACCCAGTACTTC.

This clone occurred a few times. The gene calls are TRBV11-1 and TRBJ2-3; D not certain. The V and J ends lost 2 bases and 6 bases respectively, with 6 bases between them. There are 12 residues in the CDR3. Germline lookup yields CDR1 SGHAT and CDR2 FQDESV (reference sequence). This chain's CDR3 is CASSLIEDTQYF. The DNA for the CDR3 is TGTGCCAGCAGCTTAATTGAGGATACGCAGTATTTT.

The chain combines TRBV28 with TRBJ1-1; possibly TRBD1 for D (6 bases). The CDR3 runs 14 residues. Trimming took 3 bases from V and 9 from J, leaving 17 bases between them. Germline loops: CDR1 MDHEN, CDR2 SYDVKM. As DNA, the CDR3 is TGTGCCAGCAGTTTCGCAGGGGCCCGGGGTAAAGCTTTCTTT. It encodes CASSFAGARGKAFF.

V usage is TRBV27 and J usage is TRBJ2-7; the D gene is possibly TRBD1 (5 bases). Trimming took 5 bases from V and 2 from J, leaving 10 bases between them. The CDR3 has 13 residues. Germline V CDR1 and CDR2: MNHEY, SMNVEV (reference sequence). The CDR3 protein is CASSHDRTYEQYF. CDR3 in DNA: TGTGCCAGCAGTCATGACAGAACCTACGAGCAGTACTTC.

The chain is built from TRBV5-1 and TRBJ2-7; TRBD1 aligns across 7 bases. This CDR3 is 14 amino acids long. Germline V gives CDR1 SGHRS, CDR2 YFSETQ. With V trimmed by 0 bases and J by 2 bases, 2 bases remained unmatched. CDR3 residues: CASSLGQGPYEQYF. The CDR3 DNA reads TGCGCCAGCAGCTTGGGACAGGGCCCCTACGAGCAGTACTTC.

V gene TRBV27 combines with J gene TRBJ2-1; 10 bases are shared with TRBD2. V lost 3 bases, J lost 7 bases, and 6 bases stayed unmatched. The CDR3 is made up of 15 amino acids. Germline V gene lookup returns CDR1 MNHEY and CDR2 SMNVEV (reference sequence). The CDR3 nucleotides read TGTGCCAGCAGTTTCGCTAGCGGGGGAGGGAATGAGCAGTTCTTC. Protein: CASSFASGGGNEQFF.

J is TRBJ2-5 and V is TRBV7-2; 16 bases are a match to TRBD2. CDR1 and CDR2 from the germline V gene are SGHTA and FQGNSA. V shed 5 bases and J 5 bases; nucleotides not matched to a gene: 8. The CDR3 totals 17 residues. CDR3 in amino acids: CASSLGTSGGAWETQYF. For the CDR3, the DNA is TGTGCCAGCAGCCTGGGGACTAGCGGGGGGGCCTGGGAGACCCAGTACTTC.

The rearrangement joins TRBV9 to TRBJ1-2; 11 bases fit TRBD1. V gave up 1 base and J gave up 6 bases; unmatched junction bases: 5. CDR1 and CDR2 (germline): SGDLS, YYNGEE. The CDR3 spans 15 residues. CDR3 DNA: TGTGCCAGCAGCGTAAAGGGACAGGGGGGGAATGGCTACACCTTC. This translates into CASSVKGQGGNGYTF. Complete variable domain (other parts from reference TRBV9 and TRBJ1-2): DSGVTQTPKHLITATGQRVTLRCSPRSGDLSVYWYQQSLDQGLQFLIQYYNGEERAKGNILERFSAQQFPDLHSELNLSSLELGDSALYFCASSVKGQGGNGYTFGSGTRLTVV.

The chain uses TRBV18 and TRBJ1-1; D ambiguous. The CDR3 spans 13 residues. The V end lost 1 base, the J end lost 6 bases, and 9 bases lay between the germline ends. Germline-derived CDR1 and CDR2 are KGHSH and LQKENI. CDR3 in amino acids: CASSPRTVAEAFF. CDR3 nucleotides: TGTGCCAGCTCACCACGAACAGTCGCTGAAGCTTTCTTT.

The genes are TRBV14 and TRBJ2-1; D might be TRBD2 (6 bases). Trimming removed 3 bases from V and 4 bases from J, with 22 bases in between. CDR1 SGHDN and CDR2 FVKESK come from the germline V gene. The CDR3 extends over 18 amino acids. As DNA, the CDR3 is TGTGCCAGCAGCCAGAAGGGTGTGGGGGGAGGACTTTACAATGAGCAGTTCTTC. Protein product: CASSQKGVGGGLYNEQFF. The whole variable domain, remainder taken from reference TRBV14 and TRBJ2-1, is EAGVTQFPSHSVIEKGQTVTLRCDPISGHDNLYWYRRVMGKEIKFLLHFVKESKQDESGMPNNRFLAERTGGTYSTLKVQPAELEDSGVYFCASSQKGVGGGLYNEQFFGPGTRLTVL.

This clone was counted a single time. The chain couples TRBV28 to TRBJ1-1; 7 nucleotides match TRBD1. The CDR3 is made up of 15 amino acids. V gave up 5 bases and J gave up 0 bases; unmatched junction bases: 6. Germline CDR1 is MDHEN and CDR2 is SYDVKM. DNA of the CDR3: TGTGCCAGCAGTGAGGGACAGAGTATGAACACTGAAGCTTTCTTT. Its protein is CASSEGQSMNTEAFF.

The chain combines TRBV9 with TRBJ2-1, with 7 bases matching TRBD1. V gave up 0 bases and J gave up 8 bases; unmatched junction bases: 2. The CDR3 extends over 13 amino acids. Looked up from germline, CDR1 is SGDLS and CDR2 is YYNGEE. In DNA, the CDR3 is TGTGCCAGCAGCGTAGGGCAGGGGGATGAGCAGTTCTTC. Amino acids: CASSVGQGDEQFF.

The sample holds one count of this clone. The V gene is TRBV2, the J gene TRBJ1-2; a possible D gene is TRBD1 (5 bases). The germline V gene has CDR1 SNHLY and CDR2 FYNNEI. V was clipped by 7 bases and J by 0 bases, with 9 bases between them. The CDR3 consists of 13 residues. CDR3 protein: CASNGGTNYGYTF. The CDR3 DNA follows: TGTGCCAGCAACGGGGGGACTAACTATGGCTACACCTTC.

The J gene is TRBJ2-2, the V gene TRBV5-6, with 8 positions matching TRBD1. V lost 9 bases, J lost 7 bases, and 14 bases stayed unmatched. Germline V gene data show CDR1 as SGHDT and CDR2 as YYEEEE. CDR3 length: 15 amino acids. CDR3 in DNA: TGTGCCACCGGACAGGGCGCTGGCTGGGGCGGGGAGCTGTTTTTT. Encoded protein: CATGQGAGWGGELFF.

The rearrangement joins TRBV27 to TRBJ1-6; TRBD1 agrees at 8 bases. The germline V gene has CDR1 MNHEY and CDR2 SMNVEV (reference sequence). The CDR3 covers 16 residues. With 3 bases clipped from V and 3 bases from J, the junction kept 4 bases outside the gene matches. CDR3: CASSFTGGSYNSPLHF. CDR3 DNA: TGTGCCAGCAGTTTTACAGGGGGGAGCTATAATTCACCCCTCCACTTT.

The genes are TRBV9 and TRBJ2-7, with D possibly matching TRBD2 (5 bases). The germline V gene encodes CDR1 SGDLS and CDR2 YYNGEE. V dropped 0 bases and J dropped 3 bases, with 13 bases sitting between them. The CDR3 has 15 amino acids. CDR3 sequence reads: CASSVDPAVVYEQYF. The CDR3 DNA reads as TGTGCCAGCAGCGTAGACCCAGCGGTCGTCTACGAGCAGTACTTC.

The sample holds a few counts of this clone. V and J are TRBV6-5 and TRBJ2-5; TRBD2 matches at 7 bases. V shed 4 bases, J shed 1 base, and the junction held 3 bases outside the gene matches. Germline lookup yields CDR1 MNHEY and CDR2 SVGAGI. The CDR3 has 14 residues. The CDR3 coding sequence is TGTGCCAGCAGTTGGACTAGTTCCCAAGAGACCCAGTACTTC. Encoded protein: CASSWTSSQETQYF.

The V call is TRBV7-9, the J call TRBJ2-5; D is uncertain. This CDR3 is 14 amino acids long. V lost 1 base to trimming and J lost 5 bases, with 11 bases between them. Germline CDR1 and CDR2: SEHNR and FQNEAQ (reference sequence). The CDR3 sequence is CASSLGGLLETQYF. CDR3 sequence (DNA): TGTGCCAGCAGCTTAGGAGGCCTCCTGGAGACCCAGTACTTC.

This clone was counted only a few times. The gene calls are TRBV7-9 and TRBJ2-3, with a possible D match to TRBD1 (5 bases). The CDR3 is 15 amino acids. V lost 1 base and J lost 6, with 14 bases in between. Germline CDR1 and CDR2: SEHNR and FQNEAQ (reference sequence). For the CDR3, the DNA is TGTGCCAGCAGCTTAGGGGGCCAGGGATTTGATACGCAGTATTTT. This gives the protein CASSLGGQGFDTQYF.

CDR3 nucleotides: TGCGCCAGCAGCCTAGACTTGAACACTGAAGCTTTCTTT. It translates to CASSLDLNTEAFF. The V gene is TRBV4-3, the J gene TRBJ1-1, with no clear D. CDR3 length: 13 amino acids. Germline CDR1 reads LGHNA; CDR2 reads YSLEER. Deletions cut 4 bases from V and 0 bases from J, with 6 bases between.

The chain has TRBV5-6 and TRBJ2-3, with 11 nucleotides matching TRBD2. With V trimmed by 4 bases and J by 5 bases, 15 bases remained unmatched. The CDR3 is 18 amino acids. Germline V gene data show CDR1 as SGHDT and CDR2 as YYEEEE. CDR3 coding DNA: TGTGCCAGCAGCGCCCGGGGTTTAGCGGGAGGGCCGCAAGATACGCAGTATTTT. It translates to CASSARGLAGGPQDTQYF.

The CDR3 nucleotides read TGCGCCAGCAGCTTGGATCCTAGCGGGGGGGAGCAGTTCTTC. This translates into CASSLDPSGGEQFF. This chain joins TRBV5-1 and TRBJ2-1; TRBD2 aligns across 11 bases. The CDR3 contains 14 residues. With V trimmed by 0 bases and J by 10 bases, 3 bases remained unmatched. Germline loops: CDR1 SGHRS, CDR2 YFSETQ.

V usage is TRBV15 and J usage is TRBJ2-1, with 9 bases fitting TRBD2. The CDR3 length is 17 residues. The germline CDR1 and CDR2 sequences are LNHNV and YYDKDF (reference sequence). The V gene end was trimmed by 0 bases and the J gene end by 10 bases; junction bases not matched to a gene: 13. Here the CDR3 DNA reads TGTGCCACCAGCAGAGAGCTAGCGGGGTCCTTTGGGGTAGAGCAGTTCTTC. It codes for CATSRELAGSFGVEQFF.

This sequence joins TRBV10-2 and TRBJ1-2; perhaps TRBD1 as D (5 bases). The CDR3 loop spans 13 amino acids. Per the germline V gene, CDR1 is WSHSY and CDR2 is SAAADI. V was cut by 2 bases and J by 3 bases, with 7 bases left in between. CDR3 in amino acids: CASSEDRYYGYTF. The CDR3 DNA reads as TGCGCCAGCAGTGAGGACAGATACTATGGCTACACCTTC.

The rearrangement links TRBV7-9 to TRBJ2-7, with a tentative D call TRBD2 (6 bases). V shed 4 bases and J shed 2 bases, with 12 bases lying between them. Germline CDR1 is SEHNR and CDR2 is FQNEAQ (reference sequence). CDR3 length: 14 residues. CDR3 nucleotide sequence: TGTGCCAGCAGCTCCCCCACGGGGGCCTACGAGCAGTACTTC. Residues: CASSSPTGAYEQYF.

The chain couples TRBV7-6 to TRBJ2-5, with D tentatively TRBD1 (5 bases). V was shortened by 1 base and J by 0 bases, with 9 bases between the two germline ends. This CDR3 has 15 amino acids. Looked up from germline, CDR1 is SGHVS and CDR2 is FNYEAQ. The CDR3 sequence: CASSLEAGHQETQYF. The CDR3 DNA follows: TGTGCCAGCAGCTTAGAAGCAGGGCACCAAGAGACCCAGTACTTC.

The chain joins TRBV9 to TRBJ2-3; TRBD2 agrees at 12 bases. Unmatched junction bases numbered 9, after V lost 4 bases and J lost 3 bases. The CDR3 is made up of 17 amino acids. Germline CDR1 is SGDLS and CDR2 is YYNGEE. CDR3 amino acids: CASSLTSGGLWTDTQYF. The CDR3 region has the DNA TGTGCCAGCAGCTTGACTAGCGGGGGTTTATGGACAGATACGCAGTATTTT. Based on the CDR3 plus reference TRBV9 and TRBJ2-3, the full variable domain is DSGVTQTPKHLITATGQRVTLRCSPRSGDLSVYWYQQSLDQGLQFLIQYYNGEERAKGNILERFSAQQFPDLHSELNLSSLELGDSALYFCASSLTSGGLWTDTQYFGPGTRLTVL.

This chain links TRBV6-1 with TRBJ1-4; 8 positions match TRBD1. V lost 6 bases to trimming and J lost 7 bases; unmatched junction nucleotides: 10. Per the germline V gene, CDR1 is MNHNS and CDR2 is SASEGT. The CDR3 length is 15 residues. The CDR3 spells CASREGQVWGEKLFF. DNA for the CDR3: TGTGCCAGCAGGGAGGGACAGGTGTGGGGTGAAAAACTGTTTTTT.

This chain uses TRBV5-4 with TRBJ2-1, with TRBD2 identical over 9 bases. CDR3 length: 14 residues. The ends lost 0 bases at V and 9 bases at J; junction bases unmatched: 4. Germline V gives CDR1 SGHNT, CDR2 YYREEE (reference sequence). This CDR3 reads CASSLGRGGIEQFF. The CDR3 nucleotides read TGTGCCAGCAGCTTGGGGCGGGGGGGCATTGAGCAGTTCTTC.

This clone occurred a few times. V and J are TRBV19 and TRBJ2-7; the D gene is possibly TRBD1 (6 bases). The CDR3 length is 14 residues. With 3 bases removed from V and 3 bases from J, the gap between germline ends came to 12 bases. Germline lookup yields CDR1 LNHDA and CDR2 SQIVND (reference sequence). The CDR3 is CASSIAQGGYEQYF. The CDR3 nucleotides read TGTGCCAGTAGTATTGCACAGGGTGGCTACGAGCAGTACTTC.